This TCR beta chain was obtained from a study of blood T cell repertoires in COVID-19. The wider study: The United States, Italy and Spain provided the acute and convalescent COVID-19 samples.

The CDR3 totals 15 residues. Looked up from germline, CDR1 is SGHTA and CDR2 is FQGNSA. Trimming at V came to 0 bases and at J to 5 bases, leaving 6 bases not matched to a gene. In the study's own analysis: Nucleated cell number was recorded as an estimate derived from reference gene primer amplification. The protocol was immunoSEQ multiplex PCR, while the TCRdb copy is restricted to in-frame clones and leaves out a portion. That table is the source of V, J and clone size, and D and trimming were worked out from the DNA. The sample records 90,000 to 100,000 clones, around three quarters being singletons.

The material sequenced was peripheral blood. The receptor's source is an older woman in a cohort sampled during active or convalescent COVID-19. The chain employs TRBV7-2 and TRBJ2-7; TRBD1 aligns across 8 bases. The CDR3 coding sequence is TGTGCCAGCAGCTTAGCGCTCCAGGGGGCTAACGAGCAGTACTTC. It encodes CASSLALQGANEQYF.